Listed below are T cell receptor beta chains from one sample, sequenced in a study of T cell changes during pregnancy in multiple sclerosis. Sequenced by immunoSEQ multiplex PCR; TCRdb stores in-frame clones only, minus some. The sample shows about 40,000 clones, roughly 94% of them seen only once. The specimen comprised peripheral blood, sampled in the third trimester of pregnancy. The receptors shown here come from a female donor with multiple sclerosis, enrolled in a pregnancy study. CDR3s include the opening cysteine and the closing phenylalanine or tryptophan. Each record gives: D gene, clone size, J gene, V gene, CDR3 DNA, CDR3 protein. D genes are given only for firm matches. Clone sizes are given selectively: once, few, many, or a class where the clone is expanded.

>-|-|TRBJ2-1|TRBV9
TGTGCCAGCAGCGTAGACGGCGTACCGGGCAATGAGCAGTTCTTC
CASSVDGVPGNEQFF
>TRBD2|-|TRBJ2-7|TRBV4-1
TGCGCCAGCAGCCAAAGGTTTAGCGGGACACTCATTTCCTACGAGCAGTACTTC
CASSQRFSGTLISYEQYF
>TRBD1|-|TRBJ1-6|TRBV7-2
TGTGCCAGCAGGATGGACAGGAATTATAATTCACCCCTCCACTTT
CASRMDRNYNSPLHF
>TRBD1|once|TRBJ2-7|TRBV9
TGTGCCAGCAGCCCAACCGGGACAGGGAGAGGCGAGCAGTACTTC
CASSPTGTGRGEQYF
>TRBD2|-|TRBJ2-2|TRBV5-4
TGTGCCAGCAGCTTGGCCCCAGCGGGAGGACGGAACACCGGGGAGCTGTTTTTT
CASSLAPAGGRNTGELFF
>-|once|TRBJ1-3|TRBV15
TGTGCCACCAGCAGAGGGGGGCAGGGATCGGGGAACACCATATATTTT
CATSRGGQGSGNTIYF
>-|-|TRBJ1-1|TRBV16
TGTGCCAGCATTAGGGAGCGCGCTTTCTTT
CASIRERAFF
>TRBD2|once|TRBJ2-2|TRBV5-1
TGCGCCAGCAGCTTGGGACTAGCGGGGGCACTGAACACCGGGGAGCTGTTTTTT
CASSLGLAGALNTGELFF
>-|-|TRBJ2-2|TRBV2
TGTGCCAGCAGTGATGCGGCCGTGGTTGACGGGGAGCTGTTTTTT
CASSDAAVVDGELFF
>TRBD2|-|TRBJ2-7|TRBV28
TGTGCCAGCAGTTTATCCTCTAGCGGCTCCTACGAGCAGTACTTC
CASSLSSSGSYEQYF
>TRBD1|once|TRBJ2-7|TRBV5-6
TGTGCCAGCAGCCCAACCGGGACAGGGAATTACTACGAGCAGTACTTC
CASSPTGTGNYYEQYF
>TRBD2|-|TRBJ2-7|TRBV2
TGTGCCAGCAAGAATCTAGCGGCAAACTACGAGCAGTACTTC
CASKNLAANYEQYF
>TRBD2|-|TRBJ2-3|TRBV29-1
TGCAGCGTTCATGGGACTAGGAGACGGGACGCGCAGTATTTT
CSVHGTRRRDAQYF
>TRBD2|-|TRBJ2-2|TRBV7-6
TGTGCCAGCAGCGGACATAGCGGGAGGGTGAGCACCGGGGAGCTGTTTTTT
CASSGHSGRVSTGELFF
>TRBD1|once|TRBJ1-1|TRBV7-9
TGTGCCAGCAGCTCGTGGGACAGGAGAAACACTGAAGCTTTCTTT
CASSSWDRRNTEAFF
>TRBD1|once|TRBJ2-5|TRBV28
TGTGCCAGCAGTGTACAGGGGGCGGGGATAGAGACCCAGTACTTC
CASSVQGAGIETQYF
>-|-|TRBJ1-6|TRBV12-5
TGTGCTAGTGGTTTGGTACACAGGCAGGGCCTTAATTCACCCCTCCACTTT
CASGLVHRQGLNSPLHF
>TRBD2|-|TRBJ2-3|TRBV7-2
TGTGCCAGCAGCTTAAAAGCGGGAGGTTTGGTCACAGATACGCAGTATTTT
CASSLKAGGLVTDTQYF